Sequencing of this TCR beta chain was carried out in a study of blood T cell repertoires in COVID-19. Study context: Collection of acute and convalescent COVID-19 samples took place in the United States, Italy and Spain. T cells, B-cell-depleted T cells, or PBMCs supplied cDNA or gDNA.

In the study's own analysis: Amplification of reference gene primers provided the estimated nucleated cell counts. Some clones are missing from TCRdb's copy, which holds only in-frame ones; the method was immunoSEQ multiplex PCR. For V, J and clone size, that table is used; D and trimming come from the DNA. Here the sample spans 75,000 to 95,000 clones, nearly 90% being singletons. This clone was detected once. This same CDR3 is encoded by further DNA sequences in the sample. V lost 0 bases and J lost 8; bases outside the gene matches: 5. This CDR3 comprises 15 residues. Germline CDR1 and CDR2: KGHSH and LQKENI.

This sequence was found in a woman of 80 years or more with acute or convalescent COVID-19. The material sequenced was peripheral blood. The J gene is TRBJ1-4, the V gene TRBV18; TRBD1 matches at 8 bases. The CDR3 region is CASSPPGQGGEKLFF. CDR3 coding DNA: TGTGCCAGCTCACCACCCGGACAGGGCGGCGAAAAACTGTTTTTT.